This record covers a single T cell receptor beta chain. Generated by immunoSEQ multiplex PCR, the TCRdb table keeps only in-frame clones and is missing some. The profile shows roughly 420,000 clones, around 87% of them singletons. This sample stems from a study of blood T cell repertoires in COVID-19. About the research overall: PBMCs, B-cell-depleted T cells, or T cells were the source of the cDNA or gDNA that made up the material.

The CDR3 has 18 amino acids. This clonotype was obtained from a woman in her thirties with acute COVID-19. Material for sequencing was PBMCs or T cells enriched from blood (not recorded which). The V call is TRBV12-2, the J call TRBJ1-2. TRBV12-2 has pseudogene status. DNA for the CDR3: TGTGCAAGTCGCTTAGTGTGGGGGGGGCCCCGCGGGGTATCTGGCTACACCTTC. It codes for CASRLVWGGPRGVSGYTF.